These 2 T cell receptor beta chains share one sample of origin, sequenced in a study of T-cell reconstitution after alpha-beta-depleted transplantation in children. Unique molecular identifiers were incorporated during preparation of the TCRbeta library. TCRdb independently ran MiXCR on the PCR reads; one entry per CDR3 protein. The sample consists of more than 400,000 distinct CDR3 sequences, around two fifths of them appearing once. Specimen: PBMCs, collected before TCRalphabeta/CD19-depleted stem cell transplant. The source is a girl under 10 years old with aplastic anemia, due to receive a stem cell transplant.

This rearrangement joins TRBV25-1 to TRBJ2-1; 9 positions match TRBD2. V was clipped by 2 bases and J by 0 bases; unmatched bases: 5. This CDR3 region has 17 residues. Germline V gene sequence: CDR1 MGHDK, CDR2 SYGVNS. The CDR3: CASSELAGKSSYNEQFF. CDR3 DNA sequence: TGTGCCAGCAGTGAACTAGCGGGGAAGAGCTCCTACAATGAGCAGTTCTTC.

The table lists this clonotype with many counts. This chain uses TRBV20-1 with TRBJ1-1; D ambiguous. V was pared by 3 bases and J by 1 base, with 6 bases between. CDR1 and CDR2 (germline): DFQATT, SNEGSKA (reference sequence). This CDR3 spans 12 amino acids. CDR3 nucleotide sequence: TGCAGTGCTAGCTTCCAGAACACTGAAGCTTTCTTT. Its translation is CSASFQNTEAFF.